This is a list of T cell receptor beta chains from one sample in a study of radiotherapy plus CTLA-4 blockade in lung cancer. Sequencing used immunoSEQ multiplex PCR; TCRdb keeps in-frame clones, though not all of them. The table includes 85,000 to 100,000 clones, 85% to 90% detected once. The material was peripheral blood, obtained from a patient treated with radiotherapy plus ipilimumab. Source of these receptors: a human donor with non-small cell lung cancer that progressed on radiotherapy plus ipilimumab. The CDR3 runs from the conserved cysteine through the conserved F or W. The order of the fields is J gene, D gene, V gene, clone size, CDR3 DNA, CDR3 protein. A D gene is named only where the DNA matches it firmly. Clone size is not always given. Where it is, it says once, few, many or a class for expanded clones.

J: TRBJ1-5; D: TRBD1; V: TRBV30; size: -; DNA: TGTGCCTGGTCCCTGGGACAGCCCAATCAGCCCCAGCATTTT; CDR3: CAWSLGQPNQPQHF
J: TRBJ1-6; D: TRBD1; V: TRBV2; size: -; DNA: TGTGCCAGCAGTGGAGGACAGGGCTCCTATAATTCACCCCTCCACTTT; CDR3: CASSGGQGSYNSPLHF
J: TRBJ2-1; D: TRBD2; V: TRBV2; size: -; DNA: TGTGCCAAGTCTAGCGGGAGGGTGGATGAGCAGTTCTTC; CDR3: CAKSSGRVDEQFF
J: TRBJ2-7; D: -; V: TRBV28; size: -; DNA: TGTGCCAGCACCATTACTTCCGGGACCGCCACCTACGAGCAGTACTTC; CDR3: CASTITSGTATYEQYF
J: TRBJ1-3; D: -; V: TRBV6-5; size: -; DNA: TGTGCTAGCAGTTACTCGAGAGGAAACTCTGGAAACACCATATATTTT; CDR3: CASSYSRGNSGNTIYF
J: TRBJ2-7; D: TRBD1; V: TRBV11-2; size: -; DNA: TGTGCCAGCAGCATGGACAGGTTCTACGAGCAGTACTTC; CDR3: CASSMDRFYEQYF
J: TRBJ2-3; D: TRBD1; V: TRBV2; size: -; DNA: TGTGCCAGCGTCGGGACAGGGGGATTATTATTCACAGATACGCAGTATTTT; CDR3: CASVGTGGLLFTDTQYF
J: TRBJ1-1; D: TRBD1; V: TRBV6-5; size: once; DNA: TGTGCCAGCAGTTACCGGACAGGGGGTCTGGCAGCTTTCTTT; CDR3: CASSYRTGGLAAFF
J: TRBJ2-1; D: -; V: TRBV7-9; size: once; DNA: TGTGCCAGCAGCTTCGGGCTAGATAATGAGCAGTTCTTC; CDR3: CASSFGLDNEQFF
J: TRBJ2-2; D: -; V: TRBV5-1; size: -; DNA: TGCGCCAGCACAAGGGACTCGAACACCGGGGAGCTGTTTTTT; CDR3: CASTRDSNTGELFF
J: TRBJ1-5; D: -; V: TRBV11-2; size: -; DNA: TGTGCCAGCAGCATAAATCAAGGGTATAGCAATCAGCCCCAGCATTTT; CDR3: CASSINQGYSNQPQHF
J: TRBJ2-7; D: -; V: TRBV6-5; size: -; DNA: TGTGCCAGCAGCACTACAGGGTACGAGCAGTACTTC; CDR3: CASSTTGYEQYF
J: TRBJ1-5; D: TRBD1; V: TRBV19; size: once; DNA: TGTGCCAGTATCGATCGACAGGGGCGACAGCCCCAGCATTTT; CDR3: CASIDRQGRQPQHF
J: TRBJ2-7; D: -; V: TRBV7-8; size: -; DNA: TGTGCCAGCAGCACCATCTACGAGCAGTACTTC; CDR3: CASSTIYEQYF
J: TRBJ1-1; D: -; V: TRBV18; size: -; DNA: TGTGCCAGCTCACCGCGGGAGAACACTGAAGCTTTCTTT; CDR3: CASSPRENTEAFF
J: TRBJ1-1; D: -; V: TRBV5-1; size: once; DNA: TGCGCCAGCAGGGACCGGGACACTGAAGCTTTCTTT; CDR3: CASRDRDTEAFF
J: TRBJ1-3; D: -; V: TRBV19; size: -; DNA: TGTGCCAGTAGTACTCGGACAGCCTCTGGAAACACCATATATTTT; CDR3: CASSTRTASGNTIYF
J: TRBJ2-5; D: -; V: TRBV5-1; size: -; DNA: TGCGCCAGCAGCTTGGCGGGGGTCACTCAAGAGACCCAGTACTTC; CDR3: CASSLAGVTQETQYF
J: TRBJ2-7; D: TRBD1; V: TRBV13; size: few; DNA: TGCGCCAGCAGCTTCGGACAGGGGGCATCCTACGAGCAGTACTTC; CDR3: CASSFGQGASYEQYF
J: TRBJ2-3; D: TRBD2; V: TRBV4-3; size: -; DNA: TGCGCCAGCAGCCAAGGGGTAGCGGGAGTTTCCGGCCCGCAGTATTTT; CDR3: CASSQGVAGVSGPQYF
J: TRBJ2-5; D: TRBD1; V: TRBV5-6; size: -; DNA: TGTGCCAGCAGGAAGGGACAGCTACAAGAGACCCAGTACTTC; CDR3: CASRKGQLQETQYF
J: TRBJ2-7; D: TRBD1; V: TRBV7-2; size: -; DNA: TGTGCCAGCAGCCCGGACAGGGGGCCCTACGAGCAGTACTTC; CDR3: CASSPDRGPYEQYF
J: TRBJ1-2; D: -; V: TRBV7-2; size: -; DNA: TGTGCCAGCAGCCTACAGGGAAGCGGTGGCTACACCTTC; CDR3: CASSLQGSGGYTF
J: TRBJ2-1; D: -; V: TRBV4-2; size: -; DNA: TGTGCCAGCAGCCAAGATCGAGCCGTCAATGAGCAGTTCTTC; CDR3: CASSQDRAVNEQFF
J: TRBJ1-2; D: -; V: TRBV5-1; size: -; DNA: TGCGCCAGCAGCTTGTTGCAGGGCGCTAACTATGGCTACACCTTC; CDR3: CASSLLQGANYGYTF
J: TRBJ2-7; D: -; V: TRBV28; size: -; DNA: TGTGCCAGCAGTTTGCAGGGATACGAGCAGTACTTC; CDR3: CASSLQGYEQYF
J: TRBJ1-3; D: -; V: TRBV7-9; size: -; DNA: TGTGCCAGCAGCTTTGACAGGAACTCTGGAAACACCATATATTTT; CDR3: CASSFDRNSGNTIYF
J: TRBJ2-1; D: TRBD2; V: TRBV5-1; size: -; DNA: TGCGCCAGCAGCTTGGCACCTAGCGGGAGGGCAGGCAATGAGCAGTTCTTC; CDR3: CASSLAPSGRAGNEQFF
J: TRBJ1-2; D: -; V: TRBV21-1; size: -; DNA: TGTGCCAGCAGCAAAGGACACGGGGAGTCGTATGGCTACACCTTC; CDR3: CASSKGHGESYGYTF
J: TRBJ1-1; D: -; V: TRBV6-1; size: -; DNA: TGTGCCAGCAGTGTATTAGGGGGAGCTTTCTTT; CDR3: CASSVLGGAFF
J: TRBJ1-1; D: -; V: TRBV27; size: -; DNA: TGTGCCAGCAGTCTACGGATGGACAGAGTGGGTCGGGCTGAAGCTTTCTTT; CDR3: CASSLRMDRVGRAEAFF
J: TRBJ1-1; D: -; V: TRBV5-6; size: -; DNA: TGTGCCAGCAGCTTTGGGAGGGATTGGGAGAACACTGAAGCTTTCTTT; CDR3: CASSFGRDWENTEAFF
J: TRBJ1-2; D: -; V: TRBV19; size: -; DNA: TGTGCCAGTAGTTTTAACTTCTATGGCTACACCTTC; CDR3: CASSFNFYGYTF
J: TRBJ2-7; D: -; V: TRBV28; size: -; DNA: TGTGCCAGCAGTCCCGGTGTGGGCTCCTACGAGCAGTACTTC; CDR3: CASSPGVGSYEQYF
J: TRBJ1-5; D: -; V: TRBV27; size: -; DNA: TGTGCCAGCAGTTTTGCGGGGGGGAATCAGCCCCAGCATTTT; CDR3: CASSFAGGNQPQHF
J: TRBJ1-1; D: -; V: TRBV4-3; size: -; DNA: TGCGCCAGCAGCCAAGATTTGGGTCGACGCCCAGTGAACACTGAAGCTTTCTTT; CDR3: CASSQDLGRRPVNTEAFF
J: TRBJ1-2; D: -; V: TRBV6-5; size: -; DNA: TGTGCCAGCAGCCTATCCGACAGGAATGGCTACACCTTC; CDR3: CASSLSDRNGYTF
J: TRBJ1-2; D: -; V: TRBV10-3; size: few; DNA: TGTGCCACCCCAACAGGGAACTATGGCTACACCTTC; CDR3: CATPTGNYGYTF
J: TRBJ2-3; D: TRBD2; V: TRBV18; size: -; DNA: TGTGCCAGCTCACCACGACAGACCCAAGGACTAGCGGGAGGGCCGGCAGATACGCAGTATTTT; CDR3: CASSPRQTQGLAGGPADTQYF
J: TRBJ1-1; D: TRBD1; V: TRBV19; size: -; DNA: TGTGCCAGTACTGAGACAGGGGGCCTAAACACTGAAGCTTTCTTT; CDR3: CASTETGGLNTEAFF
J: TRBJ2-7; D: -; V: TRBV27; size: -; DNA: TGTGCCAGCAGTACCCTTATGACAGGCCGGGCACCCTACGAGCAGTACTTC; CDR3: CASSTLMTGRAPYEQYF
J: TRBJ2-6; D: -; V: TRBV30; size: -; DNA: TGTGCCTGGATATTCCCCGGGGCGCTCGGGGCCAACGTCCTGACTTTC; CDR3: CAWIFPGALGANVLTF
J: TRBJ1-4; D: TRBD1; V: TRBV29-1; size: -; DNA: TGCAGCGTTGGGGACAGTCCTAATGAAAAACTGTTTTTT; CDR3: CSVGDSPNEKLFF
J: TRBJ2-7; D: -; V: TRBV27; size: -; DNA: TGTGCCAGCAGTTTACAACCTGGATACTACGAGCAGTACTTC; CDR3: CASSLQPGYYEQYF
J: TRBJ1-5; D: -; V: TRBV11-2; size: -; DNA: TGTGCCAGCAGCCCCCAGTTCAATCAGCCCCAGCATTTT; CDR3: CASSPQFNQPQHF
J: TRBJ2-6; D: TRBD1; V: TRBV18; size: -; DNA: TGTGCCAGCTCACCTACGACAGGGGGGTACCTCTCTGGGGCCAACGTCCTGACTTTC; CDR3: CASSPTTGGYLSGANVLTF
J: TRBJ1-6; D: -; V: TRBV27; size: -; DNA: TGTGCCAGCGGAAGACAGTGGGTTAGCTCCTATAATTCACCCCTCCACTTT; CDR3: CASGRQWVSSYNSPLHF